Sequencing of this T cell receptor beta chain was carried out in a study of T cells in Graves' hyperthyroidism and ophthalmopathy (dated by TCRdb to between 2019 and 2020). Broadly, across the study: Peripheral blood samples were taken at the time of initial diagnosis, prior to any treatment. In about 6 Graves' hyperthyroidism patients, the study also compared T-cell repertoires from thyroid tissue with T-cell repertoires from blood. The roughly 99 discovery patients were divided at random into training and test sets in a 7:3 ratio. Prospective prediction of ophthalmopathy was tested in an independent validation cohort consisting of some 20 hyperthyroidism patients and about 17 patients who later progressed to ophthalmopathy. After sampling, hyperthyroidism patients received methimazole starting at 30 mg daily, and ophthalmopathy patients received high-dose intravenous methylprednisolone. The paper reports TCR Vbeta CDR3 sequencing of approximately 140 peripheral blood samples: over 40 ophthalmopathy, roughly 80 hyperthyroidism and around 17 progressor patients. To identify distinguishing TCR V-J signatures, a discovery cohort of 95 to 100 patients was used, comprising some 45 with Graves' ophthalmopathy and approximately 58 with stable Graves' hyperthyroidism.

A patient counted as having stable Graves' hyperthyroidism if no progression to ophthalmopathy occurred over 18 months of follow-up. The hyperthyroidism patients were between 18 and 65 years old and newly diagnosed, with a disease duration of less than 2 months. Patients with uncontrolled infections, other autoimmune diseases, pregnancy or lactation were excluded. Clinical symptoms, serum thyroxine and TRAb, thyroid ultrasound, and orbital computed tomography formed the basis for the diagnoses. PBMCs were isolated from around 10 ml of fresh peripheral blood by Ficoll-Paque density gradient centrifugation. Total RNA was extracted using Trizol reagent, and RNA quality was assessed on an Agilent 2100 Bioanalyzer. The CDR3 starts with the cysteine, ends with the phenylalanine, and has 15 residues. Just the 45-base CDR3 DNA is kept, in frame starting at base 1. CDR1 and CDR2 are read off the germline V gene (reference sequence) as GTSNPN and SVGIG. Trimming costs V 0 bases and J 2 bases, and their ends lie 11 bases apart.

General conclusions and limits of the study: Sample size was not statistically predetermined, and investigators were not blinded to group allocation. In cross-validation, a model built on a 13 V-J signature told ophthalmopathy apart from stable hyperthyroidism with about 90% sensitivity and around 81% specificity, and in testing the same model reached 80%/75%. Blood samples also contained most of the expanded thyroid clonotypes (frequency above 0.001), which suggests that blood repertoires may reflect thyroid immune responses. In validation, progression to ophthalmopathy was predicted by the model with 70.59% sensitivity and 72.22% specificity, a median of 6.5 months before onset.

The TCR beta CDR3 regions were amplified from the RNA transcripts. The TCR CDR3 was subjected to a first round of RT-PCR using the HTBI primer set and the Qiagen OneStep RT-PCR kit. A second multiplex PCR round built the libraries, followed by size selection and purification. The libraries were sequenced on an Illumina HiSeq2000 using paired-end 100 bp reads. The authors' analysis ran thus. Raw data were processed with SOAPnuke, discarding reads with adapters, uncalled bases, mean Phred below 15, or no exact constant-primer or identifier match. High-quality paired reads were merged with COPE v1.2.5, and unique nucleotide sequences were defined as clonotypes. MiTCR v1.1 was used to align clonotypes to the IMGT TRBV, TRBD and TRBJ reference segments. The analysis included only V-J combinations with a frequency above 0.0001, which together covered 99% to 99.2% of the repertoires. A TCS score was defined as the ratio of F50 (clonal expansion) to E x V (chaos), with BLOSUM62-based TCRdist applied between CDR3 peptides within each V-J. Welch's t-statistics and random forest reduced roughly 530 V-J features to 13, which were used in a naive Bayes classifier (R e1071). The public reads were reanalyzed by TCRdb: fastp trimming at Q25, MiXCR alignment, in-frame beta chains only. Each CDR3 protein appears once, grouped with its most common genes and DNA. TCRdb, rather than the study authors, made the V and J calls. This sample has under 350,000 distinct CDR3 sequences in its table, and roughly 18% of those were observed once. Of the sample, approximately 49% is held by the ten largest clones.

This clonotype was detected many times. Its antigen remains undetermined. Base qualities are missing; no much larger clone stands one base away. The clonotype was recovered from a woman between 45 and 60 years old with Graves' hyperthyroidism. Sequenced: blood. The rearrangement joined TRBV30 to TRBJ2-1, with the D gene too uncertain to name. CDR3 loop: CAWSVGSSTYNEQFF. In nucleotide form, the sequence is TGTGCCTGGAGTGTCGGCAGTTCCACCTACAATGAGCAGTTCTTC.